The clone carrying this T cell receptor beta chain was counted at least ten times. No antigen is known for it. This record comes from a study of breast tumors, draining lymph nodes, adjacent tissues. The CDR3 length is 13 residues. The V end was cut by 3 bases, the J end by 5 bases, with 8 bases between. Breast cancer patients provided tissue from their axillary draining lymph nodes. Findings of the study overall: Tumor T cell lymph node origin was a supported hypothesis, not proven.

TCRdb reprocessed the multiplex PCR reads with MiXCR, giving one entry per CDR3 protein. The sample gives fewer than 140,000 distinct CDR3 sequences, around 30% of which show up once; under 6% is in the top ten. The TCR was taken from a female donor with breast cancer. Some clones in this sample may be carry-over from other donors' samples. This rearrangement joins TRBV12-3 or TRBV12-4 to TRBJ1-5; D is unclear. The specimen sequenced was axillary lymph node tissue. In DNA form, the CDR3 reads TGTGCCAGCAGTTTTAATAGGGATCAGCCCCAGCATTTT. It translates to CASSFNRDQPQHF.